This T cell receptor beta chain is drawn from a study of OX40 agonist ivuxolimab in advanced cancers. On the study more broadly: Hepatocellular carcinoma, melanoma, renal cell or head and neck cancer occurred in dose-escalation patients. Of mixed ages from about 23 to 85 and averaging about 56 years, the group was roughly 85% male.

Regarding the study as a whole: CD8+ T cells were the subset that, on average, had more expanded clones than CD4+.

Sequenced by immunoSEQ multiplex PCR; TCRdb stores in-frame clones only, minus some. The sample includes approximately 45,000 clones, about 88% seen only once; the top ten take less than 8%. Patients were ruled out by autoimmune disease history or systemic immunosuppression. As regards this clone: Antigen unknown.

The source of this sequence is an adult with an advanced solid tumor such as melanoma, head and neck, liver or kidney cancer. Sequenced material: CD4+ or CD8+ T cells sorted from blood, taken in a trial of the OX40 agonist ivuxolimab.

CDR3 sequence (DNA): TGTGCCAGTCTGCCCCGGGGCTCTGGAAACACCATATATTTT. The encoded protein is CASLPRGSGNTIYF. The rearrangement links TRBV19 to TRBJ1-3; D call uncertain. V lost 8 bases to trimming and J lost 0 bases, with 11 bases between them. CDR1 and CDR2 from the germline V gene are LNHDA and SQIVND (reference sequence). This CDR3 comprises 14 residues. Variable domain in full (rest from reference TRBV19 and TRBJ1-3): DGGITQSPKYLFRKEGQNVTLSCEQNLNHDAMYWYRQDPGQGLRLIYYSQIVNDFQKGDIAEGYSVSREKKESFPLTVTSAQKNPTAFYLCASLPRGSGNTIYFGEGSWLTVV.